The 13 T cell receptor beta chains below were found in one sample sequenced in a study of identical twins. TCRdb used MiXCR to reprocess the 5' RACE reads, holding one entry per CDR3 protein. In the table there are approximately 1.8 million distinct CDR3 sequences, roughly a third of which are singletons. Sample: cord blood. The origin of the receptors is a newborn girl in good health.

On this clonotype itself: This could be a read error, since a much larger clone is one nucleotide away. The V and J genes are TRBV27 and TRBJ2-4; weak D call: TRBD2 (6 bases). The J call may be incorrect, as the DNA end agrees better with TRBJ2-7. In germline, CDR1 is MNHEY, CDR2 SMNVEV (reference sequence). This CDR3 is 14 amino acids long. The CDR3 DNA sequence: TGTGCCAGCAGTCCCATCGAACTAGCCCACGAGCAGTACTTC. Translating it yields CASSPIELAHEQYF.

The V and J genes are TRBV11-2 and TRBJ2-1; TRBD1 agrees at 10 bases. The germline V gene encodes CDR1 SGHAT and CDR2 FQNNGV. This CDR3 contains 15 residues. V lost 7 bases to trimming and J lost 10 bases; unmatched junction nucleotides: 13. The CDR3: CASKNYRDRGYEQFF. The CDR3 nucleotides read TGTGCCAGCAAAAACTACCGGGACAGGGGTTACGAGCAGTTCTTC.

This chain uses TRBV5-8 with TRBJ2-1; D unresolved. Trimming shortened V by 4 bases and J by 4 bases, and 15 bases separated the two germline ends. Germline CDR1 is SGHTS and CDR2 is YDEGEE. This CDR3 comprises 15 residues. The CDR3 protein is CASSGRLFRYNEQFF. CDR3 DNA: TGTGCCAGCAGCGGCAGGCTTTTCCGGTACAATGAGCAGTTCTTC.

This clonotype was counted between two and nine times. The chain uses TRBV4-2 and TRBJ2-3; TRBD2 matches at 7 bases. Unmatched junction bases numbered 9, after V lost 1 base and J lost 5 bases. CDR1 is LGHNA and CDR2 is YNFKEQ in the germline V gene. The CDR3 extends over 16 amino acids. The CDR3 DNA sequence: TGTGCCAGCAGCCAAGTCACGAGCGGGGCTATAGATACGCAGTATTTT. This gives the protein CASSQVTSGAIDTQYF.

The chain is built from TRBV30 and TRBJ2-3, with D unclear. CDR1 and CDR2 from the germline V gene are GTSNPN and SVGIG (reference sequence). V lost 1 base and J lost 5, with 13 bases in between. CDR3 length equals 14 residues. The CDR3 spells CAWSGALLGDTQYF. The CDR3 nucleotides are TGTGCCTGGAGTGGGGCCCTCCTTGGAGATACGCAGTATTTT.

The sample holds many counts of this clonotype. This chain connects TRBV6-6 to TRBJ2-1; the D is unclear. V shed 5 bases and J shed 0 bases, with 14 bases lying between them. This CDR3 comprises 16 residues. Per the germline V gene, CDR1 is MNHNY and CDR2 is SVGAGI (reference sequence). The CDR3 region has the DNA TGTGCCAGCAGTGCCCTCTACCCGGGCTCCTACAATGAGCAGTTCTTC. Its translation is CASSALYPGSYNEQFF.

The J gene is TRBJ1-2, the V gene TRBV28, with a weak D call TRBD1 (6 bases). Germline CDR1 and CDR2: MDHEN and SYDVKM. The ends were cut back, 4 bases at V and 2 bases at J, with 11 bases in the middle. The CDR3 is made up of 14 amino acids. The DNA of the CDR3 is TGTGCCAGCAGTTACGGGGGCGAGAACTATGGCTACACCTTC. Its translation is CASSYGGENYGYTF.

The rearrangement links TRBV12-3 or TRBV12-4 to TRBJ2-3; no firm D call. The CDR3 consists of 12 residues. With 1 base removed from V and 10 bases from J, the gap between germline ends came to 9 bases. The CDR3 loop reads CASSLGQVAQYF. CDR3 coding DNA: TGTGCCAGCAGTTTAGGCCAAGTTGCGCAGTATTTT.

This clonotype appeared many times. The chain recombines TRBV12-3 or TRBV12-4 with TRBJ2-5, with D possibly being TRBD2 (6 bases). V was cut by 1 base and J by 2 bases, with 8 bases left in between. This CDR3 contains 14 residues. The CDR3 sequence is CASSLGRGQETQYF. The CDR3 nucleotides read TGTGCCAGCAGTTTAGGGCGGGGTCAAGAGACCCAGTACTTC.

The chain uses TRBV7-9 and TRBJ2-4; 9 bases map to TRBD1. This CDR3 has 16 amino acids. With V trimmed by 3 bases and J by 3 bases, 6 bases remained unmatched. Germline lookup yields CDR1 SEHNR and CDR2 FQNEAQ (reference sequence). The CDR3 loop is CASSLGYRGLKNIQYF. In nucleotides, the CDR3 is TGTGCCAGCAGCTTGGGCTACAGGGGGCTCAAAAACATTCAGTACTTC.

A note on this clonotype: This sequence may be a read error, since a much larger clone differs from it by one base. This chain joins TRBV29-1 and TRBJ1-2, with TRBD1 as a possible D gene (6 bases). Deletions cut 3 bases from V and 7 bases from J, with 15 bases between. Germline V gives CDR1 SQVTM, CDR2 ANQGSEA. The CDR3 is 13 amino acids. This CDR3 is CSVEAGVECGYTF. CDR3 bases: TGCAGCGTTGAGGCAGGGGTTGAGTGTGGCTACACCTTC. Combining the CDR3 with reference TRBV29-1 and TRBJ1-2 gives the whole variable domain SAVISQKPSRDICQRGTSLTIQCQVDSQVTMMFWYRQQPGQSLTLIATANQGSEATYESGFVIDKFPISRPNLTFSTLTVSNMSPEDSSIYLCSVEAGVECGYTFGSGTRLTVV.

Concerning this clonotype: Here the CDR3 omits its conserved ending phenylalanine or tryptophan, so a read error is the likely source. This chain links TRBV27 with TRBJ2-7, with TRBD2 matching over 9 bases. CDR3 length equals 16 residues. Trimming cost V 3 bases and J 3 bases; bases outside gene matches: 9. Germline loops: CDR1 MNHEY, CDR2 SMNVEV (reference sequence). The CDR3 DNA reads as TGTGCCAGCAGTTTCCGGGGACTAGCAGATTACTACGAGCAGTACTTG. Translated: CASSFRGLADYYEQYL.

Only one count was recorded for this clonotype. CDR3 sequence reads: CASTTGGRDTDTQYF. CDR3 nucleotides: TGTGCCAGCACCACGGGCGGGAGGGACACAGATACGCAGTATTTT. The V call is TRBV9, the J call TRBJ2-3, with TRBD2 identical over 9 bases. J was trimmed by 2 bases and V by 6 bases; bases with no gene match: 7. The CDR3 sequence is 15 residues long. From germline, CDR1 is SGDLS and CDR2 YYNGEE. Based on the CDR3 plus reference TRBV9 and TRBJ2-3, the full variable domain is DSGVTQTPKHLITATGQRVTLRCSPRSGDLSVYWYQQSLDQGLQFLIQYYNGEERAKGNILERFSAQQFPDLHSELNLSSLELGDSALYFCASTTGGRDTDTQYFGPGTRLTVL.